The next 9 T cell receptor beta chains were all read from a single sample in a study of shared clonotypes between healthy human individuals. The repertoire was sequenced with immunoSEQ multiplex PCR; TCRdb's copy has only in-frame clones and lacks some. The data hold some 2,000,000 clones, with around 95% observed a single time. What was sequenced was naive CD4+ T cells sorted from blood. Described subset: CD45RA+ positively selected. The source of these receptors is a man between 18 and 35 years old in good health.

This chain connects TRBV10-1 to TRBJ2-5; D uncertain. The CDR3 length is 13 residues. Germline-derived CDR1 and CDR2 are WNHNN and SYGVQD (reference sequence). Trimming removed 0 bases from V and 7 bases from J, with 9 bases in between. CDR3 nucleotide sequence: TGCGCCAGCAGTGAGTCCTATCTGGGGACCCAGTACTTC. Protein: CASSESYLGTQYF.

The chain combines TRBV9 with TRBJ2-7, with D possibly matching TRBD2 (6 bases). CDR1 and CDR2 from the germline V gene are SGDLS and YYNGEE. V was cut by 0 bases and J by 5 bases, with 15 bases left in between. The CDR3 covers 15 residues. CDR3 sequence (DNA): TGTGCCAGCAGCGTAGATGGGGGGAGGTACGACGAGCAGTACTTC. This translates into CASSVDGGRYDEQYF.

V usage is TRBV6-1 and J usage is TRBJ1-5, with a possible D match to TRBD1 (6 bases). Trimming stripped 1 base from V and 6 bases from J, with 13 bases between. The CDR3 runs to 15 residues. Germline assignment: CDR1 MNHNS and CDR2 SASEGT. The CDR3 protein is CASSEDTGKLQPQHF. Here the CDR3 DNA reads TGTGCCAGCAGTGAAGACACAGGGAAACTTCAGCCCCAGCATTTT.

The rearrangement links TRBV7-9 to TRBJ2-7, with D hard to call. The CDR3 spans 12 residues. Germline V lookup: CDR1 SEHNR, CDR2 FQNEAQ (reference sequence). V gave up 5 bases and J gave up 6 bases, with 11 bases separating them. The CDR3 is CASSVGLGEQYF. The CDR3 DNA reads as TGTGCCAGCAGCGTCGGCTTGGGCGAGCAGTACTTC.

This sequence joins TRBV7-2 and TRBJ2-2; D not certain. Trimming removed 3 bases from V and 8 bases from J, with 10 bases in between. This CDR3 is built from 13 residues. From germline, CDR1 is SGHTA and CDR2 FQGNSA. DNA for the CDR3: TGTGCCAGCAGCTTCGTCGCGATAGGGGAGCTGTTTTTT. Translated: CASSFVAIGELFF.

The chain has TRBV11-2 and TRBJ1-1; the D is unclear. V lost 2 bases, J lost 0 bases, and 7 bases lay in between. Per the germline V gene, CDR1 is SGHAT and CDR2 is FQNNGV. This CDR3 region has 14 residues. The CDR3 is CASSLWGLNTEAFF. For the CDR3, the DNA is TGTGCCAGCAGCTTATGGGGTTTGAACACTGAAGCTTTCTTT.

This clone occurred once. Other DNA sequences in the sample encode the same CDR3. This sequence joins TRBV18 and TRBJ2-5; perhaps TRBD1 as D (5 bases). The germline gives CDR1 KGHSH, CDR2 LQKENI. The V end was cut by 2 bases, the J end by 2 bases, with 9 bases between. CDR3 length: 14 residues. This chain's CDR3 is CASSPGAQQETQYF. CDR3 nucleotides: TGTGCCAGCTCACCAGGGGCCCAACAAGAGACCCAGTACTTC. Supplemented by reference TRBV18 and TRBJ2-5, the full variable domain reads NAGVMQNPRHLVRRRGQEARLRCSPMKGHSHVYWYRQLPEEGLKFMVYLQKENIIDESGMPKERFSAEFPKEGPSILRIQQVVRGDSAAYFCASSPGAQQETQYFGPGTRLLVL.

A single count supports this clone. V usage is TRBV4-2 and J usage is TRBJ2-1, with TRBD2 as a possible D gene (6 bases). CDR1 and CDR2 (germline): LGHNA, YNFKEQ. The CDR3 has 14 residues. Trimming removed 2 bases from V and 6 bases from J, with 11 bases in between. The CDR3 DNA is TGTGCCAGCAGCCAACCAGCCGGGAGCAATGAGCAGTTCTTC. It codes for CASSQPAGSNEQFF.

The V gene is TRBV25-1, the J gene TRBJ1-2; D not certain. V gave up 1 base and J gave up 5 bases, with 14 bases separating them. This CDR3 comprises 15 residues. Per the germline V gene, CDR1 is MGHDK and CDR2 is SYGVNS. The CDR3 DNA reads TGTGCCAGCAGTGAATTTCGGGGAGCTGCGTATGGCTACACCTTC. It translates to CASSEFRGAAYGYTF.